This is a list of T cell receptor beta chains from one sample in a study of CD8+CD57+ T cells in acquired aplastic anemia. One entry per CDR3 protein, called by TCRdb with MiXCR from the reads. Among roughly 86,000 distinct CDR3 sequences listed, 40% to 55% were seen once. Sequenced input: sorted CD4+, CD8+, or CD8+CD57+ T cells (not recorded which) from PBMCs. The receptors originated from a human donor in good health, serving as a control. The CDR3 runs from the conserved cysteine through the conserved F or W.

TRBJ2-7 TRBV12-3/TRBV12-4 CASSFLNQAPYAQYF
TRBJ2-5 TRBV20-1 CSARGLHPETQYF
TRBJ2-7 TRBV20-1 CSARDPGEQYF
TRBJ1-1 TRBV7-1 CASSSPPSAAEAFF
TRBJ2-7 TRBV6-5 CASSYSGTGGYEQYF
TRBJ2-3 TRBV6-5 CASRTSTDTQYF
TRBJ1-6 TRBV20-1 CSARDGGVNSPLHF
TRBJ1-2 TRBV19 CASSNLPRGYTF
TRBJ2-3 TRBV19 CASSSSGGTGDTQYF
TRBJ2-1 TRBV25-1 CASSDWGQSNEQFF
TRBJ1-2 TRBV2 CASTNRATIYGYTF
TRBJ2-5 TRBV10-3 CAISIAGQETQYF
TRBJ1-1 TRBV2 CASRGGQPETEAFF
TRBJ1-2 TRBV10-2 CASSDYSLDGYTF
TRBJ2-3 TRBV19 CASSMSLGVAGGPDTQYF
TRBJ2-7 TRBV10-3 CAISVETLNYEQYF
TRBJ2-7 TRBV2 CASSGLYEQYF
TRBJ2-7 TRBV25-1 CASSALAGSGDSYEQYF
TRBJ2-1 TRBV5-1 CASSLNGGPYNEQFF
TRBJ2-1 TRBV2 CASSSTSGNEQFF
TRBJ1-2 TRBV13 CASSQDSELRDGYTF
TRBJ1-2 TRBV11-3 CASSLDQSGYGYTF
TRBJ2-2 TRBV6-2/TRBV6-3 CASSGDWDRDTGELFF
TRBJ2-1 TRBV12-3/TRBV12-4 CASRGGTSGASYNEQFF
TRBJ2-7 TRBV14 CASSWGDFFYEQYF
TRBJ2-5 TRBV10-2 CASSSGGTDQETQYF
TRBJ2-3 TRBV6-5 CASSYAQHTDTQYF
TRBJ1-2 TRBV27 CASSLSLGAANYGYTF
TRBJ2-1 TRBV6-1 CAVTGYNEQFF
TRBJ2-3 TRBV27 CASSTLGGRGTDTQYF
TRBJ2-3 TRBV25-1 CASSYGGTGTQYF
TRBJ1-2 TRBV2 CASRTGTGLSYGYTF
TRBJ2-1 TRBV6-5 CASSSTSGTNNEQFF
TRBJ2-2 TRBV12-3/TRBV12-4 CASSLGLAGGMDTGELFF
TRBJ2-7 TRBV6-5 CASSHSPPGYEQYF
TRBJ1-2 TRBV29-1 CSVADNYGYTF
TRBJ1-2 TRBV2 CASSLNDYGYTF
TRBJ1-2 TRBV19 CASSILGQPYGYTF
TRBJ1-6 TRBV25-1 CASSLRDSLHF
TRBJ1-1 TRBV7-8 CASSSQVGRTEAFF
TRBJ2-3 TRBV4-1 CASSQDRQATDTQYF
TRBJ2-2 TRBV29-1 CSVSHRGTGELFF
TRBJ2-7 TRBV13 CASSFGGQSYEQYF
TRBJ2-7 TRBV25-1 CAAVGGRGIKNEQYF
TRBJ1-6 TRBV10-1 CASITGRVSPLHF
TRBJ1-2 TRBV10-3 CAIGPTRDSEYYGYTF
TRBJ2-7 TRBV2 CTSSLGLAEQYF
TRBJ2-3 TRBV25-1 CASSGQASADTQYF
TRBJ1-2 TRBV9 CASSVAGGKDYGYTF
TRBJ1-2 TRBV5-1 CASSPLQVGYGYTF
TRBJ1-5 TRBV12-3/TRBV12-4 CASSLISNQPQHF
TRBJ2-2 TRBV7-2 CASSSGTVNTGELFF
TRBJ2-4 TRBV10-3 CAIRGDQGIQYF
TRBJ1-1 TRBV4-2 CASSQPPGQGWVNTEAFF
TRBJ1-2 TRBV12-3/TRBV12-4 CASSSPLGTAPSWGYTF